Listed below are T cell receptor beta chains from one sample, sequenced in a study of OX40 agonist ivuxolimab in advanced cancers. Clones were read by immunoSEQ multiplex PCR, and TCRdb kept only the in-frame ones, dropping some. The table lists more than 80,000 clones, 90% of them singletons. The starting material was CD4+ or CD8+ T cells sorted from blood, obtained in a trial of the OX40 agonist ivuxolimab. These receptors all come from an adult with an advanced solid tumor such as melanoma, head and neck, liver or kidney cancer. CDR3s include the opening cysteine and the closing phenylalanine or tryptophan. A D gene is named only where the DNA matches it firmly. Only some rows state a clone size, as once, few, many or a class for expanded clones.

TRBJ1-1 TRBD1 TRBV6-5 . CASSADRVLGTEAFF TGTGCCAGCAGTGCTGACAGGGTTTTGGGCACTGAAGCTTTCTTT
TRBJ2-7 . TRBV19 few CASTPPGTSYEQYF TGTGCCAGTACCCCTCCCGGGACTTCCTACGAGCAGTACTTC
TRBJ1-2 . TRBV4-2 . CASSQDATRNNYGYTF TGTGCCAGCAGCCAAGATGCAACAAGAAATAACTATGGCTACACCTTC
TRBJ2-1 TRBD2 TRBV9 . CASSLTVAGGYNEQFF TGTGCCAGCAGCCTCACCGTAGCGGGGGGGTACAATGAGCAGTTCTTC
TRBJ1-4 TRBD1 TRBV19 . CASRDRDSNEKLFF TGTGCCAGCCGGGACAGGGATTCTAATGAAAAACTGTTTTTT
TRBJ2-7 TRBD1 TRBV11-3 . CASSPGQATHEQYF TGTGCCAGCAGCCCCGGACAGGCGACCCACGAGCAGTACTTC
TRBJ2-1 TRBD1 TRBV9 . CASSVWTGGPNEQFF TGTGCCAGCAGCGTATGGACAGGGGGACCCAATGAGCAGTTCTTC
TRBJ1-4 TRBD1 TRBV5-6 . CASSVAGQGSNEKLFF TGTGCCAGCAGCGTCGCAGGACAGGGGTCTAATGAAAAACTGTTTTTT
TRBJ2-5 . TRBV5-8 . CASSRWGSETQYF TGTGCCAGCAGCAGGTGGGGGTCAGAGACCCAGTACTTC
TRBJ2-7 TRBD1 TRBV7-2 . CASSLGGTGGYEQYF TGTGCCAGCAGCCTAGGGGGGACAGGGGGCTACGAGCAGTACTTC
TRBJ1-3 . TRBV2 . CASSGRGRGSGNTIYF TGTGCCAGCAGCGGGCGTGGGCGCGGGTCTGGAAACACCATATATTTT
TRBJ1-4 . TRBV5-1 . CASSLQGMGEKLFF TGCGCCAGCAGCTTGCAGGGGATGGGTGAAAAACTGTTTTTT
TRBJ1-1 . TRBV6-1 . CASIEGAGRSAFF TGTGCCAGCATCGAAGGGGCGGGCCGCAGTGCTTTCTTT
TRBJ2-1 TRBD2 TRBV5-5 . CASSWAGGSYNEQFF TGTGCCAGCAGCTGGGCGGGGGGCTCCTACAATGAGCAGTTCTTC
TRBJ1-6 . TRBV19 once CASSEKRGRGSPLHF TGTGCCAGTAGTGAAAAAAGGGGCAGGGGTTCACCCCTCCACTTT
TRBJ1-3 . TRBV15 . CATSRPSGGNTIYF TGTGCCACCAGCAGACCGTCGGGGGGAAACACCATATATTTT
TRBJ1-5 . TRBV30 . CAWSRQSNQPQHF TGTGCCTGGAGTAGACAGAGTAATCAGCCCCAGCATTTT
TRBJ1-1 . TRBV6-5 . CASSSQGRTEAFF TGTGCCAGCAGTTCACAAGGGAGGACTGAAGCTTTCTTT
TRBJ1-4 TRBD1 TRBV4-2 . CASSPRTGDEKLFF TGTGCCAGCAGCCCGCGGACAGGGGACGAAAAACTGTTTTTT
TRBJ2-3 TRBD2 TRBV27 . CASSTSSGGEIHTQYF TGTGCCAGCAGTACTTCTAGCGGGGGGGAAATTCATACGCAGTATTTT
TRBJ2-2 . TRBV30 . CAWSQGGIGGELFF TGTGCCTGGAGCCAGGGTGGAATTGGCGGGGAGCTGTTTTTT
TRBJ1-1 . TRBV10-1 . CASSERVLGPLNTEAFF TGCGCCAGCAGCGAGCGGGTATTGGGGCCTCTGAACACTGAAGCTTTCTTT
TRBJ2-3 . TRBV19 . CASSLLGGGSGSTDTQYF TGTGCCAGTAGCCTACTTGGAGGTGGGTCAGGGAGCACAGATACGCAGTATTTT
TRBJ2-7 TRBD2 TRBV4-3 . CASSQGERGRPYEQYF TGCGCCAGCAGCCAAGGGGAGCGGGGGCGACCCTACGAGCAGTACTTC
TRBJ2-5 . TRBV7-9 . CASSLRGSETQYF TGTGCCAGCAGCTTGAGAGGGTCGGAGACCCAGTACTTC
TRBJ1-5 . TRBV5-1 . CASSLSGAPNQPQHF TGCGCCAGCAGCTTGTCAGGGGCGCCCAATCAGCCCCAGCATTTT
TRBJ2-7 TRBD1 TRBV19 . CASSGRGSAYEQYF TGTGCCAGTAGTGGCAGGGGGTCAGCCTACGAGCAGTACTTC
TRBJ2-1 . TRBV7-9 once CASSPTVYNEQFF TGTGCCAGCAGCCCTACAGTCTACAATGAGCAGTTCTTC
TRBJ1-3 . TRBV15 . CATSREPQAGNTIYF TGTGCCACCAGCAGAGAGCCCCAGGCTGGAAACACCATATATTTT
TRBJ1-2 . TRBV5-6 . CASSQILPGTDNYGYTF TGTGCCAGCAGCCAAATACTCCCCGGGACGGATAACTATGGCTACACCTTC
TRBJ1-4 TRBD1 TRBV28 . CASSSGQGEEKLFF TGTGCCAGCAGTTCGGGACAGGGAGAGGAAAAACTGTTTTTT
TRBJ1-4 TRBD1 TRBV4-3 . CASNRQGSGKLFF TGCGCCAGCAACCGACAGGGATCGGGAAAACTGTTTTTT
TRBJ2-4 . TRBV28 . CASSLAGVAKNIQYF TGTGCCAGCAGCCTAGCCGGGGTAGCCAAAAACATTCAGTACTTC
TRBJ1-4 TRBD1 TRBV28 . CASSSRQGSNEKLFF TGTGCCAGCAGTTCCCGACAGGGTTCCAATGAAAAACTGTTTTTT
TRBJ2-7 . TRBV9 . CASSVVGGRETGRYEQYF TGTGCCAGCAGCGTAGTGGGCGGCAGAGAGACAGGGAGGTACGAGCAGTACTTC